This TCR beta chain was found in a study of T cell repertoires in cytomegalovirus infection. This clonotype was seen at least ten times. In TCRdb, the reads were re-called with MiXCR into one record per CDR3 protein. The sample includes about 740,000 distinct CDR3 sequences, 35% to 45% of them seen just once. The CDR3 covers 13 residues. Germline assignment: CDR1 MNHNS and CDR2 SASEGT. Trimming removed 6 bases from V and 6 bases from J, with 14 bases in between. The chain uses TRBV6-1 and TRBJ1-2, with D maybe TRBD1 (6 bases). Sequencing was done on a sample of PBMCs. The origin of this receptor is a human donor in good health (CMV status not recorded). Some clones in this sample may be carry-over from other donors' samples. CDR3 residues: CASSPTGSDGYTF. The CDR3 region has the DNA TGTGCCAGCAGCCCCACAGGGTCTGATGGCTACACCTTC.